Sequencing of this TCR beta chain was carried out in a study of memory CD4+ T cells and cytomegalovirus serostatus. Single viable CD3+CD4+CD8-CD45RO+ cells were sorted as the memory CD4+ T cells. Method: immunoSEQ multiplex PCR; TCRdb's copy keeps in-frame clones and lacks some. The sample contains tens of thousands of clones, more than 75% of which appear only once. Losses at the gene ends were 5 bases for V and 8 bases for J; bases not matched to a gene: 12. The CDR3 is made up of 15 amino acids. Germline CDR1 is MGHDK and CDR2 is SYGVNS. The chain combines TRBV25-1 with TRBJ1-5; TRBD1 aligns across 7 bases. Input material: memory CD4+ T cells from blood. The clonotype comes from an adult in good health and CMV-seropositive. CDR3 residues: CASSSRDSGLEPQHF. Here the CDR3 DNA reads TGTGCCAGCAGTAGCCGGGACAGCGGCCTGGAGCCCCAGCATTTT.